The 25 T cell receptor beta chains reported below all come from one sample, sequenced in a study of radiotherapy plus CTLA-4 blockade in lung cancer. Only in-frame clones appear in the TCRdb table, and some are missing; sequencing was by immunoSEQ multiplex PCR. The profile shows tens of thousands of clones, roughly three quarters of them singletons. The sequenced sample was peripheral blood, obtained from a patient treated with radiotherapy plus ipilimumab. The receptor set was obtained from a human donor with non-small cell lung cancer who had a complete response to radiotherapy plus ipilimumab.

The chain has TRBV5-1 and TRBJ1-1, with TRBD1 as a possible D gene (5 bases). Looked up from germline, CDR1 is SGHRS and CDR2 is YFSETQ. This CDR3 has 14 amino acids. The V end lost 4 bases, the J end lost 4 bases, and 14 bases lay between the germline ends. CDR3 bases: TGCGCCAGCAGCCCGACAGTGGGTTCCACTGAAGCTTTCTTT. Protein product: CASSPTVGSTEAFF.

This clone was recorded a few times. The V and J genes are TRBV7-2 and TRBJ2-7; TRBD2 matches at 7 bases. V was clipped by 0 bases and J by 0 bases; unmatched bases: 5. The CDR3 is 16 amino acids. Germline V gene sequence: CDR1 SGHTA, CDR2 FQGNSA. CDR3 protein: CASSLAAGFSSYEQYF. CDR3 bases: TGTGCCAGCAGCTTAGCAGCGGGGTTTAGCTCCTACGAGCAGTACTTC. Variable domain in full (rest from reference TRBV7-2 and TRBJ2-7): GAGVSQSPSNKVTEKGKDVELRCDPISGHTALYWYRQSLGQGLEFLIYFQGNSAPDKSGLPSDRFSAERTGGSVSTLTIQRTQQEDSAVYLCASSLAAGFSSYEQYFGPGTRLTVT.

This clone appeared once. V gene TRBV2 combines with J gene TRBJ1-2, with TRBD1 matching 7 bases. Germline V gene data show CDR1 as SNHLY and CDR2 as FYNNEI. V was pared by 6 bases and J by 10 bases, with 8 bases of the junction left unmatched. The CDR3 length is 12 residues. The CDR3 spells CASRGDSSDYTF. The CDR3 nucleotides are TGTGCCAGCAGGGGGGACAGTTCTGACTACACCTTC. Filled out from reference TRBV2 and TRBJ1-2, the complete variable domain reads EPEVTQTPSHQVTQMGQEVILRCVPISNHLYFYWYRQILGQKVEFLVSFYNNEISEKSEIFDDQFSVERPDGSNFTLKIRSTKLEDSAMYFCASRGDSSDYTFGSGTRLTVV.

This chain links TRBV18 with TRBJ2-6, with TRBD1 matching 7 bases. The CDR3 length is 19 residues. V was pared by 6 bases and J by 0 bases, with 14 bases of the junction left unmatched. Germline CDR1 KGHSH, CDR2 LQKENI. This CDR3 is CASSHLTGARTSGANVLTF. The CDR3 nucleotides are TGTGCCAGCTCGCATCTTACAGGGGCGAGGACCTCTGGGGCCAACGTCCTGACTTTC.

This clone has a handful of counts. The chain has TRBV7-2 and TRBJ1-3; 7 positions agree with TRBD1. CDR3 length equals 16 residues. Trimming at V came to 5 bases and at J to 3 bases, leaving 10 bases not matched to a gene. CDR1 SGHTA and CDR2 FQGNSA come from the germline V gene. The DNA for the CDR3 is TGTGCCAGCAGCAATAGCCCCTGGGACAGTGGAAACACCATATATTTT. Translated, it gives CASSNSPWDSGNTIYF.

There are many counts of this clone. The J gene is TRBJ2-2, the V gene TRBV10-3; 8 nucleotides match TRBD2. This CDR3 spans 16 amino acids. Germline CDR1 ENHRY, CDR2 SYGVKD. Trimming took 2 bases from V and 6 from J; bases not matched to a gene: 8. This CDR3 reads CAISEQNSGVAGELFF. The CDR3 region has the DNA TGTGCCATCAGTGAGCAAAATAGCGGGGTCGCCGGGGAGCTGTTTTTT.

This rearrangement joins TRBV6-1 to TRBJ2-5; 8 bases match TRBD2. The CDR3 runs 13 residues. Germline V gene sequence: CDR1 MNHNS, CDR2 SASEGT. V lost 5 bases and J lost 5; bases outside the gene matches: 4. As DNA, the CDR3 is TGTGCCAGCAGTTCGGGAGGGGTTGAGACCCAGTACTTC. Protein product: CASSSGGVETQYF.

The chain carries TRBV10-1 and TRBJ2-7; no reliable D call. Trimming pared 6 bases from V and 7 bases from J, leaving 16 bases between. The germline V gene encodes CDR1 WNHNN and CDR2 SYGVQD (reference sequence). This CDR3 has 13 amino acids. The CDR3 spells CASSSTGRREQYF. The CDR3 region has the DNA TGCGCCAGCAGCTCAACTGGGCGCCGGGAGCAGTACTTC.

CDR3 DNA sequence: TGCGCCAGCAGCTTTCAGGGCTTAAGCCCCCAAAACATTCAGTACTTC. It translates to CASSFQGLSPQNIQYF. The chain couples TRBV5-1 to TRBJ2-4, with D possibly matching TRBD1 (5 bases). Trimming shortened V by 2 bases and J by 5 bases, and 17 bases separated the two germline ends. CDR1 is SGHRS and CDR2 is YFSETQ in the germline V gene. The length of the CDR3 is 16 residues.

The J gene is TRBJ2-7, the V gene TRBV5-4; 7 nucleotides line up with TRBD2. This CDR3 is 14 amino acids long. The germline V gene encodes CDR1 SGHNT and CDR2 YYREEE (reference sequence). The ends lost 0 bases at V and 2 bases at J; junction bases unmatched: 2. The DNA of the CDR3 is TGTGCCAGCAGCTTGGGAGCGGGAACCTACGAGCAGTACTTC. It specifies CASSLGAGTYEQYF.

V gene TRBV19 combines with J gene TRBJ1-2; unclear D gene. Germline V gives CDR1 LNHDA, CDR2 SQIVND (reference sequence). Trimming took 3 bases from V and 8 from J, leaving 13 bases between them. This CDR3 is 13 amino acids long. In DNA, the CDR3 is TGTGCCAGTAGTATTTCGACAACAAAGGGCTACACCTTC. Its translation: CASSISTTKGYTF.

This sequence joins TRBV5-1 and TRBJ2-2, with D maybe TRBD2 (5 bases). V lost 0 bases and J 12 bases, leaving 15 bases between the germline ends. This CDR3 region has 14 residues. CDR1 is SGHRS, CDR2 YFSETQ, per germline. This CDR3 is CASSLAGSRAQLFF. The CDR3 DNA is TGCGCCAGCAGCTTGGCGGGGAGTCGGGCCCAGCTGTTTTTT. The full variable domain, with the rest looked up from reference TRBV5-1 and TRBJ2-2, is KAGVTQTPRYLIKTRGQQVTLSCSPISGHRSVSWYQQTPGQGLQFLFEYFSETQRNKGNFPGRFSGRQFSNSRSEMNVSTLELGDSALYLCASSLAGSRAQLFFGEGSRLTVL.

The chain couples TRBV7-8 to TRBJ2-5, with 8 bases matching TRBD1. The J call is in doubt because the DNA end fits TRBJ2-7 better. Germline V lookup: CDR1 SGHVS, CDR2 FQNEAQ. The length of the CDR3 is 17 residues. CDR3 sequence (DNA): TGTGCCAGCAGCCAATTCTCCGGGACAGGAACACCCTACGAGCAGTACTTC. It yields the protein CASSQFSGTGTPYEQYF.

The V and J genes are TRBV6-5 and TRBJ1-4; D call uncertain. Germline CDR1 is MNHEY and CDR2 is SVGAGI. Between the trimmed V and J ends, which lost 6 bases and 7 bases, there was a span of 12 bases. This CDR3 is 13 amino acids long. CDR3 nucleotides: TGTGCCAGCAGGGGAGGTGCCCTTGAAAAACTGTTTTTT. Encoded protein: CASRGGALEKLFF.

The V and J genes are TRBV10-2 and TRBJ2-7; D gene uncertain. There are 15 residues in the CDR3. Germline values: CDR1 WSHSY, CDR2 SAAADI. The V and J ends lost 6 bases and 6 bases respectively, with 21 bases between them. CDR3 DNA: TGCGCCAGCAGCGCTACCTCAGAAGTGTCGGGCGAGCAGTACTTC. Translating it yields CASSATSEVSGEQYF.

The genes are TRBV5-1 and TRBJ2-2; D ambiguous. The germline gives CDR1 SGHRS, CDR2 YFSETQ. V was pared by 3 bases and J by 6 bases, with 6 bases between. The CDR3 sequence is 12 residues long. Here the CDR3 DNA reads TGCGCCAGCAGCTGGCCTCCCGGGGAGCTGTTTTTT. Translated: CASSWPPGELFF.

The chain carries TRBV4-1 and TRBJ2-1; 13 nucleotides agree with TRBD2. Germline CDR1 MGHRA, CDR2 YSYEKL. V lost 1 base to trimming and J lost 7 bases; unmatched junction nucleotides: 7. The CDR3 loop spans 17 amino acids. CDR3 bases: TGCGCCAGCAGCCAAGCCCCGGGACTAGCGGGATATAATGAGCAGTTCTTC. As protein: CASSQAPGLAGYNEQFF.

This clone has a handful of counts. The chain is built from TRBV19 and TRBJ1-1; perhaps TRBD1 as D (5 bases). Germline CDR1 reads LNHDA; CDR2 reads SQIVND (reference sequence). CDR3 size: 17 residues. V dropped 1 base and J dropped 4 bases, with 19 bases sitting between them. CDR3 coding DNA: TGTGCCAGTAGTATAGGGGCTTACTCTTTCGGGGGCACTGAAGCTTTCTTT. Its protein product is CASSIGAYSFGGTEAFF.

There are a few counts of this clone. The chain combines TRBV19 with TRBJ2-2; 9 bases are shared with TRBD2. There are 17 residues in the CDR3. With V trimmed by 5 bases and J by 5 bases, 12 bases remained unmatched. Germline-derived CDR1 and CDR2 are LNHDA and SQIVND (reference sequence). The CDR3 reads CASSLWGLAGRTGELFF. CDR3 in DNA: TGTGCCAGTAGTCTCTGGGGCCTAGCGGGAAGGACCGGGGAGCTGTTTTTT.

This clone was picked up a small number of times. The V gene is TRBV28, the J gene TRBJ2-5; 10 positions match TRBD1. Germline CDR1 reads MDHEN; CDR2 reads SYDVKM. The CDR3 is 15 residues long. V gave up 5 bases and J gave up 0 bases; unmatched junction bases: 3. CDR3 DNA: TGTGCCAGCAGTCTGGACAGGGGGTACCAAGAGACCCAGTACTTC. Its translation is CASSLDRGYQETQYF. Full variable domain (rest looked up from reference TRBV28 and TRBJ2-5): DVKVTQSSRYLVKRTGEKVFLECVQDMDHENMFWYRQDPGLGLRLIYFSYDVKMKEKGDIPEGYSVSREKKERFSLILESASTNQTSMYLCASSLDRGYQETQYFGPGTRLLVL.

A note on this clone: At one boundary the junction diverges from the germline segment, which might be a read error. J is TRBJ1-2 and V is TRBV5-1, with D unclear. The CDR3 length is 12 residues. Germline V lookup: CDR1 SGHRS, CDR2 YFSETQ. The DNA of the CDR3 is TGCGCCAGCAGTTTGGAAATGAGAGGCTACACCTTC. It is translated as CASSLEMRGYTF.

This chain uses TRBV6-5 with TRBJ2-1; D possibly corresponds to TRBD2 (6 bases). From germline, CDR1 is MNHEY and CDR2 SVGAGI. The CDR3 has 15 amino acids. Trimming removed 5 bases at V and 3 bases at J, with 14 bases between. This CDR3 is CASSPSRGSYNEQFF. CDR3 in DNA: TGTGCCAGCAGTCCCTCCCGGGGGAGCTACAATGAGCAGTTCTTC.

The V gene is TRBV5-1, the J gene TRBJ1-5; D gene ambiguous. This CDR3 comprises 15 residues. Germline V gene lookup returns CDR1 SGHRS and CDR2 YFSETQ. V was cut by 0 bases and J by 1 base, with 8 bases left in between. The CDR3 nucleotides are TGCGCCAGCAGCTTGGGGGCGGGGAGCAATCAGCCCCAGCATTTT. Amino acids: CASSLGAGSNQPQHF.

The chain is built from TRBV6-5 and TRBJ1-1; D possibly corresponds to TRBD1 (5 bases). The CDR3 runs to 14 residues. V lost 4 bases and J lost 0, with 9 bases in between. Germline CDR1 MNHEY, CDR2 SVGAGI. The CDR3: CASSLTDMNTEAFF. The CDR3, as DNA: TGTGCCAGCAGTTTGACAGACATGAACACTGAAGCTTTCTTT.

This chain connects TRBV30 to TRBJ2-1; 8 nucleotides match TRBD2. Per the germline V gene, CDR1 is GTSNPN and CDR2 is SVGIG (reference sequence). The CDR3 totals 16 residues. J lost 5 bases, V lost 2 bases, and 11 bases had no gene match. The CDR3 nucleotides are TGTGCCTGGAGTTTTTCTGCGGGAGGATCCCACAATGAGCAGTTCTTC. Protein: CAWSFSAGGSHNEQFF.